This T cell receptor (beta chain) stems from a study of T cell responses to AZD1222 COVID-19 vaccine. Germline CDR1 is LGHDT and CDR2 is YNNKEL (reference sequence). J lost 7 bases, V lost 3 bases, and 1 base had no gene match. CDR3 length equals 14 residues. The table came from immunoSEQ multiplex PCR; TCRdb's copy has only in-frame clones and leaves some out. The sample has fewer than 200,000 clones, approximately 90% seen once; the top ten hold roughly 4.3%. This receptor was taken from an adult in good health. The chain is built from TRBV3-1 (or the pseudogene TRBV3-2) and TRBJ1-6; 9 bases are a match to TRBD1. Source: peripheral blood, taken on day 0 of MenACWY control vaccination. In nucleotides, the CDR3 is TGTGCCAGCAGCCAGACAGGGGGGAATTCACCCCTCCACTTT. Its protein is CASSQTGGNSPLHF.